These 32 T cell receptor beta chains originate from one sample sequenced in a study of blood T cell repertoires in COVID-19. The repertoire was sequenced with immunoSEQ multiplex PCR; TCRdb's copy has only in-frame clones and lacks some. This sample has under 350,000 clones, with more than 85% found just once. The specimen sequenced was peripheral blood. All receptors come from a man aged 40-49 years with acute or convalescent COVID-19.

The CDR3 sequence is CATSDLETGGTGELFF. Written as DNA, the CDR3 is TGTGCCACCAGTGATTTGGAGACAGGGGGCACCGGGGAGCTGTTTTTT. The J gene is TRBJ2-2, the V gene TRBV24-1, with TRBD1 matching 9 bases. Trimming took 0 bases from V and 4 from J; bases not matched to a gene: 2. This CDR3 comprises 16 residues. Germline V gene data show CDR1 as KGHDR and CDR2 as SFDVKD.

V usage is TRBV6-5 and J usage is TRBJ1-1; no definite D call. V gave up 8 bases and J gave up 3 bases, with 19 bases separating them. Per germline, CDR1 MNHEY and CDR2 SVGAGI. The CDR3 covers 15 residues. CDR3 region: CASGQVFGWHTEAFF. Written as DNA, the CDR3 is TGTGCCAGCGGGCAGGTGTTTGGGTGGCACACTGAAGCTTTCTTT.

J is TRBJ2-7 and V is TRBV27, with a tentative D call TRBD1 (5 bases). The germline V gene encodes CDR1 MNHEY and CDR2 SMNVEV (reference sequence). The CDR3 is 14 residues long. The V and J ends lost 6 bases and 3 bases respectively, with 15 bases between them. The DNA for the CDR3 is TGTGCCAGCAGCCCTTCTTGGACACTCTACGAGCAGTACTTC. Translating gives CASSPSWTLYEQYF.

V is TRBV4-1 and J is TRBJ1-5; no clear D gene. The CDR3 loop spans 15 amino acids. V was clipped by 0 bases and J by 7 bases, with 13 bases between them. Per germline, CDR1 MGHRA and CDR2 YSYEKL. The CDR3 bases are TGCGCCAGCAGCCAAGATCGAGGAAGGGAGCAGCCCCAGCATTTT. Amino acids: CASSQDRGREQPQHF.

In this sample, this clone turned up once. The chain links TRBV5-1 to TRBJ2-1; possibly TRBD2 for D (5 bases). Trimming cost V 6 bases and J 6 bases, with 16 bases left between them. This CDR3 has 14 residues. Germline assignment: CDR1 SGHRS and CDR2 YFSETQ. CDR3 in DNA: TGCGCCAGCAACCTGCCAGCGGCCCCCAATGAGCAGTTCTTC. Translated: CASNLPAAPNEQFF.

The chain employs TRBV5-1 and TRBJ1-6, with 8 bases identical to TRBD1. Germline loops: CDR1 SGHRS, CDR2 YFSETQ. The CDR3 sequence is 18 residues long. Trimming removed 1 base from V and 8 bases from J; junction bases left unmatched: 14. DNA of the CDR3: TGCGCCAGCAGCTTGCGCTTGCCAGGACAGGGTTGGGATTCACCCCTCCACTTT. Amino acids: CASSLRLPGQGWDSPLHF. Together with reference TRBV5-1 and TRBJ1-6, the CDR3 gives the full variable domain: KAGVTQTPRYLIKTRGQQVTLSCSPISGHRSVSWYQQTPGQGLQFLFEYFSETQRNKGNFPGRFSGRQFSNSRSEMNVSTLELGDSALYLCASSLRLPGQGWDSPLHFGNGTRLTVT.

This chain uses TRBV6-5 with TRBJ2-3; TRBD1 might be the D (6 bases). This CDR3 contains 14 residues. The V gene lost 2 bases and the J gene lost 3 bases, with 9 bases spanning the gap. Germline V lookup: CDR1 MNHEY, CDR2 SVGAGI. CDR3 in DNA: TGTGCCAGCAGTTACGGGGGCCCAACAGATACGCAGTATTTT. Its protein is CASSYGGPTDTQYF.

The CDR3 spells CASLDEGKGNQPQHF. CDR3 nucleotide sequence: TGTGCCAGTTTAGACGAGGGTAAGGGCAATCAGCCCCAGCATTTT. The rearrangement uses TRBV19 and TRBJ1-5; D ambiguous. V was shortened by 8 bases and J by 2 bases, with 16 bases between the two germline ends. The CDR3 spans 15 residues. Germline V gene lookup returns CDR1 LNHDA and CDR2 SQIVND (reference sequence).

This rearrangement joins TRBV19 to TRBJ1-6; D not resolved. Germline V lookup: CDR1 LNHDA, CDR2 SQIVND (reference sequence). The V and J ends lost 9 bases and 6 bases respectively, with 24 bases between them. The CDR3 totals 17 residues. The CDR3 loop reads CASNRGEGPSLNSPLHF. The CDR3 DNA sequence: TGTGCCAGCAATAGAGGCGAGGGTCCCTCCCTTAATTCACCCCTCCACTTT.

The V and J genes are TRBV3-1 (or the pseudogene TRBV3-2) and TRBJ2-3; 10 positions agree with TRBD2. J lost 2 bases, V lost 2 bases, and 7 bases had no gene match. The CDR3 is made up of 17 amino acids. The germline CDR1 and CDR2 sequences are LGHDT and YNNKEL (reference sequence). CDR3 in amino acids: CASSQTGTSANTDTQYF. The CDR3 coding sequence is TGTGCCAGCAGCCAAACCGGGACTAGCGCCAACACAGATACGCAGTATTTT.

This clone was counted only a few times. V usage is TRBV7-2 and J usage is TRBJ2-1; maybe TRBD1 (6 bases). Trimming pared 6 bases from V and 4 bases from J, leaving 13 bases between. Germline V gene lookup returns CDR1 SGHTA and CDR2 FQGNSA. The CDR3 loop spans 14 amino acids. The CDR3 loop is CASSYYGQYNEQFF. The CDR3 bases are TGTGCCAGCAGTTATTACGGACAGTACAATGAGCAGTTCTTC. Full variable domain (missing parts from reference TRBV7-2 and TRBJ2-1): GAGVSQSPSNKVTEKGKDVELRCDPISGHTALYWYRQSLGQGLEFLIYFQGNSAPDKSGLPSDRFSAERTGGSVSTLTIQRTQQEDSAVYLCASSYYGQYNEQFFGPGTRLTVL.

This clone was recorded only once. This chain uses TRBV5-6 with TRBJ1-6, with 8 bases fitting TRBD1. This CDR3 spans 14 amino acids. The germline V gene encodes CDR1 SGHDT and CDR2 YYEEEE. Trimming took 5 bases from V and 6 from J; bases not matched to a gene: 4. The CDR3 DNA follows: TGTGCCAGCAGTTTTGACAGGGGTAATTCACCCCTCCACTTT. Translating gives CASSFDRGNSPLHF.

Only a few counts were recorded for this clone. This chain uses TRBV5-1 with TRBJ2-3; TRBD1 aligns across 9 bases. Per germline, CDR1 SGHRS and CDR2 YFSETQ. The CDR3 spans 14 residues. V dropped 3 bases and J dropped 6; count of bases not matched to a gene: 5. The CDR3 DNA follows: TGCGCCAGCAGCTCCAACAGGGGGCTGGATACGCAGTATTTT. It yields the protein CASSSNRGLDTQYF.

The chain has TRBV4-1 and TRBJ2-7; 7 nucleotides match TRBD1. Per the germline V gene, CDR1 is MGHRA and CDR2 is YSYEKL. The V and J ends lost 1 base and 3 bases, in that order; junction bases with no gene match: 3. The CDR3 consists of 14 residues. CDR3 in DNA: TGCGCCAGCAGCCAAGGGGACAGCTTCTACGAGCAGTACTTC. The encoded protein is CASSQGDSFYEQYF.

This chain connects TRBV2 to TRBJ2-7; perhaps TRBD2 as D (6 bases). The CDR3 spans 11 residues. The V end lost 2 bases, the J end lost 12 bases, and 11 bases lay between the germline ends. Germline CDR1 SNHLY, CDR2 FYNNEI. Here the CDR3 DNA reads TGTGCCAGCAGTGAATTGGTCGGGAGGTACTTC. This gives the protein CASSELVGRYF.

The rearrangement uses TRBV25-1 and TRBJ1-5; D unclear. V was pared by 1 base and J by 5 bases, with 3 bases between. In germline, CDR1 is MGHDK, CDR2 SYGVNS. The CDR3 is made up of 12 amino acids. The CDR3 coding sequence is TGTGCCAGCAGTGAATCCGATCAGCCCCAGCATTTT. Translated: CASSESDQPQHF.

The chain has TRBV11-2 and TRBJ1-5; no definite D call. Trimming removed 5 bases at V and 5 bases at J, with 16 bases between. There are 15 residues in the CDR3. Germline CDR1 reads SGHAT; CDR2 reads FQNNGV. As DNA, the CDR3 is TGTGCCAGCAGCCCCCCCCGGGATTGGCATCAGCCCCAGCATTTT. This sequence encodes CASSPPRDWHQPQHF. Full variable domain (rest looked up from reference TRBV11-2 and TRBJ1-5): EAGVAQSPRYKIIEKRQSVAFWCNPISGHATLYWYQQILGQGPKLLIQFQNNGVVDDSQLPKDRFSAERLKGVDSTLKIQPAKLEDSAVYLCASSPPRDWHQPQHFGDGTRLSIL.

The chain uses TRBV19 and TRBJ2-2; 10 bases are shared with TRBD1. The CDR3 has 13 residues. Germline loops: CDR1 LNHDA, CDR2 SQIVND (reference sequence). V lost 9 bases to trimming and J lost 7 bases; unmatched junction nucleotides: 5. The CDR3 loop reads CASRDRGNGELFF. The CDR3 DNA sequence: TGTGCCAGCCGGGACAGGGGAAACGGGGAGCTGTTTTTT. Filled out from reference TRBV19 and TRBJ2-2, the complete variable domain reads DGGITQSPKYLFRKEGQNVTLSCEQNLNHDAMYWYRQDPGQGLRLIYYSQIVNDFQKGDIAEGYSVSREKKESFPLTVTSAQKNPTAFYLCASRDRGNGELFFGEGSRLTVL.

The chain is built from TRBV5-1 and TRBJ2-2, with TRBD1 matching over 8 bases. Germline CDR1 and CDR2: SGHRS and YFSETQ. The ends lost 0 bases at V and 5 bases at J; junction bases unmatched: 6. The CDR3 covers 16 residues. The CDR3 DNA reads TGCGCCAGCAGCTTGGCCCCCAGGGGGCAAACCGGGGAGCTGTTTTTT. This translates into CASSLAPRGQTGELFF.

The V and J genes are TRBV11-2 and TRBJ2-1, with a weak D call TRBD1 (6 bases). The length of the CDR3 is 15 residues. Germline-derived CDR1 and CDR2 are SGHAT and FQNNGV. The ends were cut back, 1 base at V and 4 bases at J, with 11 bases in the middle. CDR3 DNA: TGTGCCAGCAGCTTAGGCAGGGGCCCTTACAATGAGCAGTTCTTC. Translating it yields CASSLGRGPYNEQFF.

V and J are TRBV9 and TRBJ2-7; possible D gene TRBD1, 5 bases. V was cut by 0 bases and J by 10 bases, with 20 bases left in between. This CDR3 region has 15 residues. CDR1 and CDR2 (germline): SGDLS, YYNGEE. For the CDR3, the DNA is TGTGCCAGCAGCGTAGATCCGTCAGGGTCAGTCGATCAGTACTTC. Translating it yields CASSVDPSGSVDQYF. The entire variable domain, with the rest obtained from reference TRBV9 and TRBJ2-7, is as follows: DSGVTQTPKHLITATGQRVTLRCSPRSGDLSVYWYQQSLDQGLQFLIQYYNGEERAKGNILERFSAQQFPDLHSELNLSSLELGDSALYFCASSVDPSGSVDQYFGPGTRLTVT.

V usage is TRBV5-1 and J usage is TRBJ1-1, with D possibly TRBD1 on 6 matching bases. Between the trimmed V and J ends, which lost 6 bases and 6 bases, there was a span of 15 bases. CDR3 size: 13 residues. Germline-derived CDR1 and CDR2 are SGHRS and YFSETQ. CDR3 residues: CASTTVGGPEAFF. The CDR3 bases are TGCGCCAGCACGACGGTGGGGGGGCCTGAAGCTTTCTTT.

This rearrangement joins TRBV19 to TRBJ1-2, with 7 bases identical to TRBD1. Germline CDR1 and CDR2: LNHDA and SQIVND (reference sequence). Losses at the gene ends were 4 bases for V and 2 bases for J; bases not matched to a gene: 7. The length of the CDR3 is 15 residues. DNA for the CDR3: TGTGCCAGTAGTACAAACACACAGGGGAACTATGGCTACACCTTC. It yields the protein CASSTNTQGNYGYTF.

This clone was seen once. The chain is built from TRBV27 and TRBJ2-7, with TRBD1 matching over 9 bases. The germline V gene has CDR1 MNHEY and CDR2 SMNVEV (reference sequence). The J segment lost 2 bases and the V segment lost 6 bases, leaving 2 bases of the junction unmatched. This CDR3 comprises 13 residues. In DNA form, the CDR3 reads TGTGCCAGCAGACGGACAGGGGCCTACGAGCAGTACTTC. This encodes CASRRTGAYEQYF.

This chain links TRBV3-1 (or the pseudogene TRBV3-2) with TRBJ1-1; D ambiguous. The V and J ends lost 4 bases and 7 bases respectively, with 22 bases between them. This CDR3 is built from 16 residues. Germline V gives CDR1 LGHDT, CDR2 YNNKEL (reference sequence). CDR3 bases: TGTGCCAGCAGCCCGCGCTCCAAAGGGCGGGTTAGTGAAGCTTTCTTT. It translates to CASSPRSKGRVSEAFF.

The gene calls are TRBV6-5 and TRBJ2-1, with 9 nucleotides matching TRBD2. Losses at the gene ends were 2 bases for V and 4 bases for J; bases not matched to a gene: 3. The CDR3 is 15 residues long. Germline assignment: CDR1 MNHEY and CDR2 SVGAGI. DNA for the CDR3: TGTGCCAGCAGTTACACAGCGGGGGGATACAATGAGCAGTTCTTC. It codes for CASSYTAGGYNEQFF.

The rearrangement links TRBV20-1 to TRBJ2-7, with 10 bases lining up with TRBD1. The CDR3 length is 14 residues. The V gene end was trimmed by 6 bases and the J gene end by 4 bases; junction bases not matched to a gene: 9. Germline V CDR1 and CDR2: DFQATT, SNEGSKA (reference sequence). For the CDR3, the DNA is TGCAGTGCCAGTGGTGGGACAGGGGTATACGAGCAGTACTTC. This encodes CSASGGTGVYEQYF.

With regard to this clone: At one end, the junction sequence differs from germline, possibly due to a read error. The chain carries TRBV5-1 and TRBJ1-4, with unresolved D. Germline V lookup: CDR1 SGHRS, CDR2 YFSETQ. This CDR3 is built from 15 residues. The CDR3 loop is CASSPPGAPKEKLFF. CDR3 in DNA: TGCGCCAGCAGCCCCCCGGGAGCCCCTAAAGAAAAACTGTTTTTT.

The CDR3 loop is CASSSSGRNQGNIQYF. CDR3 sequence (DNA): TGTGCCAGCTCTTCGTCCGGGAGAAACCAGGGAAACATTCAGTACTTC. V is TRBV2 and J is TRBJ2-4; a weak D match, TRBD2 (6 bases). V was clipped by 8 bases and J by 6 bases, with 23 bases between them. This CDR3 has 16 amino acids. Germline values: CDR1 SNHLY, CDR2 FYNNEI.

The chain recombines TRBV5-6 with TRBJ2-3; 7 nucleotides agree with TRBD1. V shed 0 bases, J shed 8 bases, and the junction held 6 bases outside the gene matches. There are 14 residues in the CDR3. Germline lookup yields CDR1 SGHDT and CDR2 YYEEEE. For the CDR3, the DNA is TGTGCCAGCAGCTTGGCCTGGACAGGTTTTACGCAGTATTTT. It encodes CASSLAWTGFTQYF.

V and J are TRBV19 and TRBJ2-7; 8 bases agree with TRBD1. The junction had 7 bases not matched to a gene; V was cut back by 5 bases and J by 4 bases. There are 14 residues in the CDR3. Per the germline V gene, CDR1 is LNHDA and CDR2 is SQIVND (reference sequence). The CDR3 bases are TGTGCCAGTAGTCCCGACAGGGGCGGGTACGAGCAGTACTTC. Translation gives CASSPDRGGYEQYF.

V and J are TRBV6-5 and TRBJ1-2; no firm D call. CDR3 size: 12 residues. Trimming took off 5 bases at V and 4 bases at J, with 8 bases between the two ends. The germline CDR1 and CDR2 sequences are MNHEY and SVGAGI. The CDR3 protein is CASSLGFYGYTF. Here the CDR3 DNA reads TGTGCCAGCAGTCTAGGATTCTATGGCTACACCTTC.